The clone carrying this TCR beta chain has only one observation. As yet, its antigen is unknown. Semi-nested PCR with Nested Universal Primer A followed constant-region reverse priming of full-length variable regions. TCRdb reprocessed the 5' RACE reads via MiXCR and lists one record per CDR3 protein. This sample has about 62,000 distinct CDR3 sequences; around 30% occur once, and the top ten carry about 2.3%. Study-level findings and limits: Tumor memory CD4+ T cell TCR gene usage clustered with blood and lymph node memory CD4+ cells and lymph node naive CD4+ cells.

Naive CD4+ T cells were purified with Tregs depleted by CD25. The sequencing input was tumor-infiltrating naive CD4+ T cells sorted from the breast tumor. The subset denotes: naive CD4+ T cells, CD4+CD45RA+CD25-. This TCR came from a female donor with breast cancer.

CDR3 sequence (DNA): TGTGCCAGCAGAAGCCGTCCGGGCCTTAACACCGGGGAGCTGTTTTTT. Translating it yields CASRSRPGLNTGELFF. V is TRBV6-2 or TRBV6-3 and J is TRBJ2-2; D not resolved. Trimming removed 6 bases at V and 2 bases at J, with 16 bases between. Germline V gives CDR1 MNHEY, CDR2 SVGEGT. The CDR3 runs to 16 residues.